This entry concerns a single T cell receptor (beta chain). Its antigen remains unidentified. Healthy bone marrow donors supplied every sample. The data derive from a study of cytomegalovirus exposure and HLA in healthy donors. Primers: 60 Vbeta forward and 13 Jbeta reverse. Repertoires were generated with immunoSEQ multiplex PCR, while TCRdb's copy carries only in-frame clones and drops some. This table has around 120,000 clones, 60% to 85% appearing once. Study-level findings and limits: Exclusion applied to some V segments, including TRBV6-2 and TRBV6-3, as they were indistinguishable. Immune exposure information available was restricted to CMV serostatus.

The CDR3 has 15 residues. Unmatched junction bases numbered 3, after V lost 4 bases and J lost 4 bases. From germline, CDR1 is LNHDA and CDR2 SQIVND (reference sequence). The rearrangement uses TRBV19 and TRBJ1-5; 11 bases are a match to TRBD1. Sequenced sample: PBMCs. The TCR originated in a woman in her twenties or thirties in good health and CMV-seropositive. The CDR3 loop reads CASSRGQGGNQPQHF. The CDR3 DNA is TGTGCCAGTAGTAGGGGACAGGGGGGAAATCAGCCCCAGCATTTT.